These 18 T cell receptor beta chains originate from one sample sequenced in a study of T-cell memory formation after mild COVID-19. MiXCR, run by TCRdb on the 5' RACE reads, gives a single entry per CDR3 protein. The sample lists approximately 260,000 distinct CDR3 sequences; 15% to 20% were seen once. Sequenced input: PBMCs or a T cell subset sorted from them (not recorded which). The receptors here all came from a man between 18 and 35 years old who had mild COVID-19 (a few samples of this study predate the infection). Cell type and time point are not known.

This chain uses TRBV5-5 with TRBJ1-2; D perhaps matches TRBD1 (6 bases). The V and J ends lost 4 bases and 8 bases respectively, with 21 bases between them. The CDR3 contains 15 residues. Germline loops: CDR1 SGHKS, CDR2 YYEKEE (reference sequence). For the CDR3, the DNA is TGTGCCAGCAGCGCAATGTTCAGGGGCCAGGGGGGCTACACCTTC. This codes for CASSAMFRGQGGYTF. The full variable domain, its missing parts supplied by reference TRBV5-5 and TRBJ1-2, is DAGVTQSPTHLIKTRGQQVTLRCSPISGHKSVSWYQQVLGQGPQFIFQYYEKEERGRGNFPDRFSARQFPNYSSELNVNALLLGDSALYLCASSAMFRGQGGYTFGSGTRLTVV.

This chain connects TRBV15 to TRBJ2-7; 7 bases are shared with TRBD1. Germline V gives CDR1 LNHNV, CDR2 YYDKDF (reference sequence). CDR3 length equals 14 residues. The trim removed 1 base at V and 1 base at J, leaving 1 base unmatched. The CDR3 DNA reads as TGTGCCACCAGCAGAGGGGACAGTTCCTACGAGCAGTACTTC. This sequence encodes CATSRGDSSYEQYF.

The CDR3 DNA sequence: TGTGCCAGCAGCTCCCGGGACAGGGAGCAAGAGACCCAGTACTTC. Translation: CASSSRDREQETQYF. J is TRBJ2-5 and V is TRBV7-9, with 9 bases fitting TRBD1. Germline V gene sequence: CDR1 SEHNR, CDR2 FQNEAQ (reference sequence). The CDR3 consists of 15 residues. With V trimmed by 4 bases and J by 2 bases, 5 bases remained unmatched.

This clonotype has more than one count but fewer than ten. V is TRBV6-5 and J is TRBJ2-1, with D tentatively TRBD1 or TRBD2 (6 bases each). The V end lost 0 bases, the J end lost 9 bases, and 21 bases lay between the germline ends. CDR1 is MNHEY, CDR2 SVGAGI, per germline. The CDR3 sequence is 17 residues long. The CDR3 DNA reads as TGTGCCAGCAGTTACTCGATGGGGGGCCTCTCGAGGGGTGAGCAGTTCTTC. Its protein is CASSYSMGGLSRGEQFF.

This clonotype was seen a few times. The chain has TRBV7-2 and TRBJ1-2; no firm D call. Germline loops: CDR1 SGHTA, CDR2 FQGNSA. V lost 2 bases and J 3 bases, leaving 10 bases between the germline ends. The CDR3 spans 14 residues. CDR3 in amino acids: CASSLPQEDYGYTF. The CDR3 DNA reads as TGTGCCAGCAGCTTACCTCAGGAAGACTATGGCTACACCTTC.

This rearrangement joins TRBV5-1 to TRBJ1-3; 7 bases align to TRBD1. Germline V gives CDR1 SGHRS, CDR2 YFSETQ. CDR3 length: 15 residues. The junction had 8 bases not matched to a gene; V was cut back by 4 bases and J by 4 bases. The CDR3 DNA sequence: TGCGCCAGCAGCGAGGGGACAGTAATGGGAAACACCATATATTTT. Translation: CASSEGTVMGNTIYF.

This chain uses TRBV5-1 with TRBJ2-7; tentative D call: TRBD2 (5 bases). Trimming removed 0 bases from V and 11 bases from J, with 15 bases in between. The CDR3 extends over 13 amino acids. The germline V gene encodes CDR1 SGHRS and CDR2 YFSETQ. CDR3 coding DNA: TGCGCCAGCAGCTTGGTCGGAGCCTCGCGGGAGTACTTC. This sequence encodes CASSLVGASREYF.

This clonotype came up a few times. The chain couples TRBV6-1 to TRBJ2-2; no clear D. Germline V gene lookup returns CDR1 MNHNS and CDR2 SASEGT. CDR3 length: 12 residues. V gave up 2 bases and J gave up 4 bases, with 2 bases separating them. The CDR3 DNA follows: TGTGCCAGCAGTGAACCCACCGGGGAGCTGTTTTTT. Translation: CASSEPTGELFF.

This chain joins TRBV29-1 and TRBJ1-1; D is undetermined. Germline CDR1 is SQVTM and CDR2 is ANQGSEA. The CDR3 is 15 residues long. V was shortened by 2 bases and J by 6 bases, with 19 bases between the two germline ends. CDR3 loop: CSVESWLNQFPEAFF. For the CDR3, the DNA is TGCAGCGTTGAAAGTTGGCTAAACCAGTTCCCTGAAGCTTTCTTT. Filled out from reference TRBV29-1 and TRBJ1-1, the complete variable domain reads SAVISQKPSRDICQRGTSLTIQCQVDSQVTMMFWYRQQPGQSLTLIATANQGSEATYESGFVIDKFPISRPNLTFSTLTVSNMSPEDSSIYLCSVESWLNQFPEAFFGQGTRLTVV.

The gene calls are TRBV4-3 and TRBJ2-7; TRBD2 might be the D (6 bases). Germline V lookup: CDR1 LGHNA, CDR2 YSLEER. V was clipped by 4 bases and J by 5 bases, with 18 bases between them. CDR3 size: 15 residues. CDR3 coding DNA: TGCGCCAGCAGCCCTGGCTGGGGGGTGGGAAACGAGCAGTACTTC. Protein sequence: CASSPGWGVGNEQYF.

The table lists this clonotype with a few counts. This chain connects TRBV7-9 to TRBJ2-6, with D possibly being TRBD1 (7 bases). The CDR3 loop spans 15 amino acids. Germline V gene data show CDR1 as SEHNR and CDR2 as FQNEAQ (reference sequence). Trimming cost V 4 bases and J 4 bases, with 11 bases left between them. CDR3 amino acids: CASSSQGGGANVLTF. CDR3 in DNA: TGTGCCAGCAGCTCCCAGGGGGGAGGGGCCAACGTCCTGACTTTC.

The chain recombines TRBV15 with TRBJ2-1; TRBD2 matches at 13 bases. The CDR3 is 21 residues long. J was trimmed by 0 bases and V by 5 bases; bases with no gene match: 16. Germline-derived CDR1 and CDR2 are LNHNV and YYDKDF (reference sequence). CDR3 nucleotides: TGTGCCACCAGCGCTCCTCCGGGACTAGCGGGGTACTCGAGCTCCTACAATGAGCAGTTCTTC. Its translation is CATSAPPGLAGYSSSYNEQFF.

Only a few counts were recorded for this clonotype. The chain recombines TRBV6-5 with TRBJ2-7, with 8 bases aligning to TRBD1. Germline loops: CDR1 MNHEY, CDR2 SVGAGI. CDR3 size: 14 residues. V lost 5 bases to trimming and J lost 3 bases; unmatched junction nucleotides: 6. The CDR3 DNA follows: TGTGCCAGCAGTGACCACGGACAGGGCTACGAGCAGTACTTC. It is translated as CASSDHGQGYEQYF.

This clonotype was recorded a few times. The J gene is TRBJ2-7, the V gene TRBV4-1; D gene ambiguous. The CDR3 covers 13 residues. Between the trimmed V and J ends, which lost 8 bases and 0 bases, there was a span of 11 bases. Per germline, CDR1 MGHRA and CDR2 YSYEKL. CDR3: CASERRSSYEQYF. The DNA for the CDR3 is TGCGCCAGCGAACGTAGGAGCTCCTACGAGCAGTACTTC.

This clonotype was detected a few times. This chain links TRBV20-1 with TRBJ2-1; 10 nucleotides align to TRBD2. Germline lookup yields CDR1 DFQATT and CDR2 SNEGSKA (reference sequence). V shed 0 bases, J shed 0 bases, and the junction held 8 bases outside the gene matches. The CDR3 consists of 18 residues. CDR3 amino acids: CSARERAGGRHSYNEQFF. CDR3 DNA: TGCAGTGCTAGAGAACGAGCGGGGGGGCGCCACTCCTACAATGAGCAGTTCTTC.

This clonotype was detected a few times. The chain joins TRBV28 to TRBJ1-2; the D is unclear. The CDR3 sequence is 17 residues long. Between the trimmed V and J ends, which lost 4 bases and 6 bases, there was a span of 24 bases. The germline CDR1 and CDR2 sequences are MDHEN and SYDVKM. The CDR3 reads CASSSTSRPVLWHGYTF. DNA of the CDR3: TGTGCCAGCAGTTCCACCTCCCGACCGGTACTATGGCATGGCTACACCTTC.

This clonotype was counted only a few times. V usage is TRBV7-6 and J usage is TRBJ2-1, with D perhaps TRBD1 (5 bases). CDR1 and CDR2 from the germline V gene are SGHVS and FNYEAQ. The CDR3 spans 17 residues. V was clipped by 5 bases and J by 0 bases, with 17 bases between them. CDR3 nucleotides: TGTGCCAGCAGCCCCCCCGCGTCAGGGTTCTCCTACAATGAGCAGTTCTTC. Amino acids: CASSPPASGFSYNEQFF.

This clonotype was counted between two and nine times. The gene calls are TRBV6-5 and TRBJ1-2; D might be TRBD1 (5 bases). The CDR3 is made up of 14 amino acids. V was shortened by 5 bases and J by 4 bases, with 14 bases between the two germline ends. CDR1 is MNHEY, CDR2 SVGAGI, per germline. CDR3: CASSPRRGSYGYTF. The CDR3 DNA reads TGTGCCAGCAGTCCGCGGCGGGGCTCCTATGGCTACACCTTC.